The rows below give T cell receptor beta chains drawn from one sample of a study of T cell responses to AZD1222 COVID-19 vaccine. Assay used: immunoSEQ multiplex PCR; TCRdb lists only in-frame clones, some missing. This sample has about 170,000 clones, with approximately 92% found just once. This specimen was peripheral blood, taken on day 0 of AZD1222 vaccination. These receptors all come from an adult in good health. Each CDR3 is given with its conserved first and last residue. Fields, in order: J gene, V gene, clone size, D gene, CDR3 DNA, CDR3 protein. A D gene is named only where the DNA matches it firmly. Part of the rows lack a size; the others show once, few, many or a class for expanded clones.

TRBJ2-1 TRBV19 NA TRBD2 TGTGCCAGTAGTACAACGGGAGGCCGAGAGCAGTTCTTC CASSTTGGREQFF
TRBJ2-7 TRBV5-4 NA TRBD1 TGTGCCAGCAGCTCGGGACAGGGGGCGGTCTACGAGCAGTACTTC CASSSGQGAVYEQYF
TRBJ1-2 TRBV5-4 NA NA TGTGCCAGCAGCTCTCCTGGCAGGGGTTTGCATGGCTACACCTTC CASSSPGRGLHGYTF
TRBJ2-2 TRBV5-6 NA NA TGTGCCAGCGAACCCCAGGGAGTTTCCGGAACCGGGGAGCTGTTTTTT CASEPQGVSGTGELFF
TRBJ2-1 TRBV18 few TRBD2 TGTGCCAGCTCACCACTGGGACTAGCGGGAGTTAGTTACAATGAGCAGTTCTTC CASSPLGLAGVSYNEQFF
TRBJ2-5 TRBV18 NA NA TGTGCCACCTCGATCTCCCGTCAAGAGACCCAGTACTTC CATSISRQETQYF
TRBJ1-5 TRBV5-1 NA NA TGCGCCAGCAGCTTGGGACCGAGTAATCCTCAGCCCCAGCATTTT CASSLGPSNPQPQHF
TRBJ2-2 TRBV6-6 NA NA TGTGCCAGCAGTTACCCCCGGCACGGCACCGGGGAGCTGTTTTTT CASSYPRHGTGELFF
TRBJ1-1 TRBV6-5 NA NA TGTGCCAGCAGTTCTCCAGGGGAGAACACTGAAGCTTTCTTT CASSSPGENTEAFF
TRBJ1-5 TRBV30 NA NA TGTGCCTGGAGAGGGGGGGTCGGACAGCCCCAGCATTTT CAWRGGVGQPQHF
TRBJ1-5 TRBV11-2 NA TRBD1 TGTGCCAGCAGCTTAGATACAGGGGGCAATCAGCCCCAGCATTTT CASSLDTGGNQPQHF
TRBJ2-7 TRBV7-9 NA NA TGTGCCAGCAGCTCTCAGTACGAGCAGTACTTC CASSSQYEQYF
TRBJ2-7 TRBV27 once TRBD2 TGTGCCAGCAGTCCGGTCGCGGGAGGCTACGAGCAGTACTTC CASSPVAGGYEQYF
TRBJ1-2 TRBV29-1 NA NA TGCAGCGTTGCAACGGGAGTGAGCTATGGCTACACCTTC CSVATGVSYGYTF
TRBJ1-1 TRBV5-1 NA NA TGCGCCAGCAGCTTGAACGGCAGGGTGGGCACTGAAGCTTTCTTT CASSLNGRVGTEAFF
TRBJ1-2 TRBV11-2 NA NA TGTGCCAGCAGCTTGTCCGGCGGGACGATGGGCGATGGCTACACCTTC CASSLSGGTMGDGYTF
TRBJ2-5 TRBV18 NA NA TGTGCCAGCTCACCCCGGGTCCAAGAGACCCAGTACTTC CASSPRVQETQYF
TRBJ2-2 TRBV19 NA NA TGTGCCAGTAGACCCCCTGCGCGGACCGGGGAGCTGTTTTTT CASRPPARTGELFF
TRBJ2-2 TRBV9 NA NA TGTGCCAGCAGCGTAGCGGGAGTCAACACCGGGGAGCTGTTTTTT CASSVAGVNTGELFF
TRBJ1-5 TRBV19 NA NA TGTGCCAGTACCCCGACCTGGCAGAGCAATCAGCCCCAGCATTTT CASTPTWQSNQPQHF
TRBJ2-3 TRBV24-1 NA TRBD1 TGTGCCACCAGTGACCAGGGGGACGGCACAGATACGCAGTATTTT CATSDQGDGTDTQYF
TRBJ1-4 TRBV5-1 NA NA TGCGCCAGCAGCGCAGGAGCGAATGAAAAACTGTTTTTT CASSAGANEKLFF
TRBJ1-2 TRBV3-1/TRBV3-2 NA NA TGTGCCAGCAGCCAAGTTCGGGCAGCCTATGGCTACACCTTC CASSQVRAAYGYTF
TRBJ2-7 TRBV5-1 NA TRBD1 TGCGCCAGCAGAGAAGGGACAGGGTACTACGAGCAGTACTTC CASREGTGYYEQYF
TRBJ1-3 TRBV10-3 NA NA TGTGCCATCAGTGAGTCCGACAGTTATGGAAACACCATATATTTT CAISESDSYGNTIYF
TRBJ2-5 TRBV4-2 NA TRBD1 TGTGCCAGCAGCCAAGCACCGACAGGGAAGGAGACCCAGTACTTC CASSQAPTGKETQYF
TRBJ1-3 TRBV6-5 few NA TGTGCCAGCAGTCCTTGGACAGAAGGAAACACCATATATTTT CASSPWTEGNTIYF
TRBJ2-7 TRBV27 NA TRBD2 TGTGCCAGCAGCGGGACTAGCGGGAGTAATTTCGAGCAGTACTTC CASSGTSGSNFEQYF
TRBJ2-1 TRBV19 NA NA TGTGCCAGTACCCAAACAGCGTTTACCTACAATGAGCAGTTCTTC CASTQTAFTYNEQFF
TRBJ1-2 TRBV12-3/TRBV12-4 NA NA TGTGCCAGCAGTTTAGCGGGTGCAATTCACACCTTC CASSLAGAIHTF
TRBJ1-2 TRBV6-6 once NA TGTGCCAGCAGTTACTCGTCATATGGCTACACCTTC CASSYSSYGYTF
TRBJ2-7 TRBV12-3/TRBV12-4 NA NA TGTGCCAGCAGTTTTGGAGGGCCGTACGAGCAGTACTTC CASSFGGPYEQYF
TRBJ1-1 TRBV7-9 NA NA TGTGCCAGCAGCCTCGACGTAATGAACACTGAAGCTTTCTTT CASSLDVMNTEAFF
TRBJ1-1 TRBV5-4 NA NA TGTGCCAGCAGCGAAGACAGGCACACTGAAGCTTTCTTT CASSEDRHTEAFF
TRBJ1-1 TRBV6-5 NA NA TGTGCCAGCAGACATGACTCGAACACTGAAGCTTTCTTT CASRHDSNTEAFF
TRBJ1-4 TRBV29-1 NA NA TGCAGCGTTGGGGCGGCAGGTGGGGAAAAACTGTTTTTT CSVGAAGGEKLFF
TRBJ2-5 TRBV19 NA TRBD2 TGTGCCAGTAGTTCCCCGGGACTAGCGGGACAAGAGACCCAGTACTTC CASSSPGLAGQETQYF
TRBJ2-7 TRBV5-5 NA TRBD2 TGTGCCAGCAGCCGACTTAGCGGGAGGTTAGGTGACGAGCAGTACTTC CASSRLSGRLGDEQYF
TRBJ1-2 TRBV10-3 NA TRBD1 TGTGCCATCAGCCTGGGGACAGACTACGTCTTATATGGCTACACCTTC CAISLGTDYVLYGYTF
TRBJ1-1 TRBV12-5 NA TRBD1 TGTGCTAGCTCCCGGGGACAGGGGGAAGCTTTCTTT CASSRGQGEAFF